The rows below give T cell receptor beta chains drawn from one sample of a study of a mutant IDH1 vaccine in newly diagnosed glioma. Here immunoSEQ multiplex PCR was the method, and the copy in TCRdb shows in-frame clones only, minus some. The sample shows fewer than 75,000 clones, around 85% of them seen only once. Which antigens these TCRs recognize remains unknown. Sequences were derived from PBMCs, sampled from a glioma patient whose treatment included an IDH1 peptide vaccine. The source is a woman aged 45-65 years with glioma. CDR3s include the opening cysteine and the closing phenylalanine or tryptophan. D genes are given only for firm matches. Clone size appears in some rows only: once, few, many, or a class for an expanded clone.

>NA|TRBV27|TRBJ2-7|NA
CASTPGRANEQYF
TGTGCCAGCACCCCCGGCAGGGCCAACGAGCAGTACTTC
>NA|TRBV18|TRBJ1-2|NA
CASSPRGAQGYTF
TGTGCCAGCTCACCAAGGGGGGCGCAAGGCTACACCTTC
>NA|TRBV6-6|TRBJ1-1|NA
CASSLADSEAFF
TGTGCCAGCAGTCTAGCTGACTCTGAAGCTTTCTTT
>NA|TRBV7-2|TRBJ2-1|NA
CASSLEAGRDEQFF
TGTGCCAGCAGCTTAGAGGCTGGCCGCGATGAGCAGTTCTTC
>NA|TRBV18|TRBJ1-6|TRBD1
CASSQTGNNSPLHF
TGTGCCAGCTCCCAGACAGGGAATAATTCACCCCTCCACTTT
>NA|TRBV4-2|TRBJ2-7|NA
CASSQGEGTYEQYF
TGTGCCAGCAGCCAAGGAGAAGGGACCTACGAGCAGTACTTC
>NA|TRBV5-5|TRBJ2-7|TRBD2
CASSFNGGSYEQYF
TGTGCCAGCAGCTTCAACGGGGGGTCTTACGAGCAGTACTTC
>NA|TRBV6-4|TRBJ1-3|NA
CASGPSGNTIYF
TGTGCCAGCGGACCCTCTGGAAACACCATATATTTT
>few|TRBV29-1|TRBJ1-1|TRBD1
CSGVTGRRGTEAFF
TGCAGCGGTGTGACAGGGAGACGGGGCACTGAAGCTTTCTTT
>NA|TRBV9|TRBJ2-1|NA
CASSVADFLYYNEQFF
TGTGCCAGCAGCGTAGCGGACTTTCTATACTACAATGAGCAGTTCTTC
>NA|TRBV15|TRBJ2-1|NA
CATSREQINNEQFF
TGTGCCACCAGCAGAGAACAGATAAACAATGAGCAGTTCTTC
>NA|TRBV19|TRBJ2-2|NA
CASSSDRRNTGELFF
TGTGCCAGTAGTAGCGACAGGCGGAACACCGGGGAGCTGTTTTTT
>NA|TRBV2|TRBJ2-5|TRBD1
CASSAKDRGLETQYF
TGTGCCAGCAGTGCCAAGGACAGGGGGTTGGAGACCCAGTACTTC
>NA|TRBV2|TRBJ1-5|TRBD1
CASRQQGLTSQPQHF
TGTGCCAGCAGGCAACAGGGGTTAACGAGTCAGCCCCAGCATTTT
>NA|TRBV7-2|TRBJ1-1|NA
CASTGHQNTEAFF
TGTGCCAGCACCGGACACCAGAACACTGAAGCTTTCTTT
>NA|TRBV7-9|TRBJ1-6|NA
CASSLAYFGQLNSPLHF
TGTGCCAGCAGCTTAGCGTACTTCGGCCAGCTGAATTCACCCCTCCACTTT
>NA|TRBV19|TRBJ2-6|NA
CASSIPGANVLTF
TGTGCCAGTAGTATCCCTGGGGCCAACGTCCTGACTTTC
>once|TRBV27|TRBJ2-7|NA
CASSLIPAPSYEQYF
TGTGCCAGCAGTTTAATACCCGCTCCAAGCTACGAGCAGTACTTC
>NA|TRBV27|TRBJ1-2|TRBD1
CASSSTIRYGQGPPLTF
TGTGCCAGCAGTTCCACCATTCGCTACGGACAGGGGCCTCCCCTCACCTTC
>NA|TRBV7-9|TRBJ1-4|TRBD1
CASSPPPTGGLGEKLFF
TGTGCCAGCAGCCCGCCCCCTACAGGGGGGCTTGGTGAAAAACTGTTTTTT
>NA|TRBV5-1|TRBJ2-6|NA
CASSLGAGGANVLTF
TGCGCCAGCAGCTTGGGAGCAGGCGGGGCCAACGTCCTGACTTTC
>NA|TRBV28|TRBJ1-1|NA
CASSLESGRTRNTEAFF
TGTGCCAGCAGTTTGGAATCGGGACGGACGAGGAACACTGAAGCTTTCTTT
>NA|TRBV14|TRBJ2-7|NA
CASSQAWGGRQYF
TGTGCCAGCAGCCAAGCGTGGGGGGGCCGGCAGTACTTC
>NA|TRBV11-2|TRBJ2-1|TRBD1
CASSRLGQGNNNEQFF
TGTGCCAGCAGCCGGTTAGGACAGGGGAATAATAATGAGCAGTTCTTC
>NA|TRBV7-3|TRBJ2-5|TRBD2
CASSSGLAGGETQYF
TGTGCCAGCAGCTCCGGACTAGCGGGGGGAGAGACCCAGTACTTC
>NA|TRBV19|TRBJ2-2|NA
CASSRRTGRSGELFF
TGTGCCAGTAGTCGTCGGACGGGCAGGAGCGGGGAGCTGTTTTTT
>NA|TRBV4-2|TRBJ1-1|TRBD1
CASSQEGSEGQYEAFF
TGTGCCAGCAGCCAAGAGGGTTCAGAGGGACAGTATGAAGCTTTCTTT
>NA|TRBV6-4|TRBJ2-2|NA
CASSGGDTGELFF
TGTGCCAGCAGTGGGGGGGACACCGGGGAGCTGTTTTTT
>once|TRBV9|TRBJ2-2|NA
CASSPNPGELFF
TGTGCCAGCAGTCCCAACCCCGGGGAGCTGTTTTTT
>NA|TRBV7-2|TRBJ2-1|NA
CASSLVEGLNEQFF
TGTGCCAGCAGCTTAGTGGAGGGTCTCAATGAGCAGTTCTTC
>NA|TRBV9|TRBJ2-1|TRBD2
CASSGGSGGRYNEQFF
TGTGCCAGCAGCGGAGGGAGCGGGGGCCGATACAATGAGCAGTTCTTC
>NA|TRBV7-8|TRBJ2-7|NA
CASSLAPGSSYEQYF
TGTGCCAGCAGCTTAGCGCCAGGGAGTTCCTACGAGCAGTACTTC
>NA|TRBV7-6|TRBJ1-1|NA
CASSFGTEAFF
TGTGCCAGCAGCTTCGGTACTGAAGCTTTCTTT
>once|TRBV9|TRBJ1-2|NA
CASSVVRGGYTF
TGTGCCAGCAGCGTAGTTAGGGGAGGCTACACCTTC
>NA|TRBV28|TRBJ2-7|TRBD1
CASNIRTGSSYEQYF
TGTGCCAGCAACATACGGACAGGGAGCTCCTACGAGCAGTACTTC
>NA|TRBV19|TRBJ2-7|NA
CASSIHGLTDSPTYEQYF
TGTGCCAGTAGTATACATGGGTTGACGGACAGCCCGACCTACGAGCAGTACTTC
>NA|TRBV19|TRBJ2-7|NA
CASSITSGVEQYF
TGTGCCAGTAGTATAACATCGGGGGTCGAGCAGTACTTC
>few|TRBV29-1|TRBJ1-5|NA
CSVRTGNNQPQHF
TGCAGCGTCAGAACAGGGAACAATCAGCCCCAGCATTTT
>NA|TRBV29-1|TRBJ2-5|NA
CSVAGGVQETQYF
TGCAGCGTTGCCGGGGGAGTCCAAGAGACCCAGTACTTC
>NA|TRBV10-1|TRBJ2-3|NA
CASSSGLLTDTQYF
TGCGCCAGCAGTTCCGGGCTCCTCACAGATACGCAGTATTTT
>NA|TRBV27|TRBJ1-5|NA
CASSLSVNQPQHF
TGTGCCAGCAGTTTATCGGTCAATCAGCCCCAGCATTTT
>NA|TRBV13|TRBJ2-5|NA
CASSLGPQETQYF
TGTGCCAGCAGTCTTGGACCTCAAGAGACCCAGTACTTC
>NA|TRBV5-5|TRBJ2-1|NA
CASSRASERRNEQFF
TGTGCCAGCAGCCGGGCCTCAGAACGACGCAATGAGCAGTTCTTC